Below are 30 T cell receptor beta chains sequenced from a single sample in a study of CD8 T cells in Susac syndrome. Reverse transcription of roughly 0.5 to 1 ug RNA was performed with random hexamers. MiXCR, run by TCRdb on the immunoSEQ multiplex PCR reads, gives a single entry per CDR3 protein. In the table there are tens of thousands of distinct CDR3 sequences, 90% to 95% of which are singletons. Source material: CD4+ T cells from PBMCs. The receptor set was obtained from a human donor with Susac syndrome.

The gene calls are TRBV29-1 and TRBJ2-7; TRBD1 is a possible D gene (6 bases). The CDR3 is made up of 12 amino acids. Germline CDR1 and CDR2: SQVTM and ANQGSEA. V dropped 8 bases and J dropped 0 bases, with 11 bases sitting between them. CDR3: CSYRANSYEQYF. Here the CDR3 DNA reads TGCAGCTACAGGGCCAACTCCTACGAGCAGTACTTC.

V gene TRBV4-3 combines with J gene TRBJ2-7; no reliable D call. The CDR3 loop spans 15 amino acids. V was clipped by 0 bases and J by 7 bases, with 16 bases between them. Germline values: CDR1 LGHNA, CDR2 YSLEER. The CDR3 nucleotides are TGCGCCAGCAGCCAAGACGGTAATAGTGCGTGGGAGCAGTACTTC. This encodes CASSQDGNSAWEQYF.

This clonotype was recorded only once. The V and J genes are TRBV6-2 or TRBV6-3 and TRBJ1-6; D is undetermined. The CDR3 length is 13 residues. V shed 2 bases and J shed 7 bases, with 6 bases lying between them. Germline loops: CDR1 MNHEY, CDR2 SVGEGT. The CDR3 here is CASSYETNSPLHF. In DNA, the CDR3 is TGTGCCAGCAGTTACGAGACAAATTCACCCCTCCACTTT.

The chain employs TRBV9 and TRBJ2-1; 12 bases map to TRBD1. The CDR3 loop spans 17 amino acids. V dropped 0 bases and J dropped 4; count of bases not matched to a gene: 5. Germline V gene data show CDR1 as SGDLS and CDR2 as YYNGEE. CDR3 amino acids: CASSVAWGQGAYNEQFF. CDR3 nucleotides: TGTGCCAGCAGCGTAGCGTGGGGACAGGGGGCTTACAATGAGCAGTTCTTC.

This chain links TRBV4-2 with TRBJ1-4, with TRBD1 matching 7 bases. The V gene's germline CDR1 is LGHNA and CDR2 YNFKEQ. With V trimmed by 4 bases and J by 3 bases, 2 bases remained unmatched. The CDR3 sequence is 14 residues long. CDR3 residues: CASSLGTANEKLFF. The DNA for the CDR3 is TGTGCCAGCAGCCTTGGGACAGCTAATGAAAAACTGTTTTTT.

The table lists this clonotype with a count of one. The rearrangement joins TRBV5-1 to TRBJ2-5; possible D gene TRBD1, 6 bases. The CDR3 covers 16 residues. The germline V gene encodes CDR1 SGHRS and CDR2 YFSETQ. V gave up 2 bases and J gave up 5 bases, with 19 bases separating them. In nucleotides, the CDR3 is TGCGCCAGCAGCTTCGGCGCAAACAGGGCGGGCGAGACCCAGTACTTC. It specifies CASSFGANRAGETQYF. Filled out from reference TRBV5-1 and TRBJ2-5, the complete variable domain reads KAGVTQTPRYLIKTRGQQVTLSCSPISGHRSVSWYQQTPGQGLQFLFEYFSETQRNKGNFPGRFSGRQFSNSRSEMNVSTLELGDSALYLCASSFGANRAGETQYFGPGTRLLVL.

The J gene is TRBJ1-5, the V gene TRBV2; D gene uncertain. This CDR3 region has 13 residues. Germline values: CDR1 SNHLY, CDR2 FYNNEI. The V end lost 8 bases, the J end lost 6 bases, and 14 bases lay between the germline ends. The CDR3 here is CASVGGSSQPQHF. CDR3 coding DNA: TGTGCCAGCGTGGGTGGATCGTCTCAGCCCCAGCATTTT.

This chain joins TRBV2 and TRBJ1-5; D gene uncertain. The CDR3 has 13 residues. Germline V gene lookup returns CDR1 SNHLY and CDR2 FYNNEI. V was trimmed by 7 bases and J by 4 bases, leaving 11 bases between them. CDR3 sequence reads: CASKRSENQPQHF. The CDR3 DNA reads as TGTGCCAGCAAGCGGTCGGAAAATCAGCCCCAGCATTTT.

This clonotype appeared a few times. The V call is TRBV11-2, the J call TRBJ2-2; TRBD2 is a possible D gene (6 bases). This CDR3 region has 14 residues. Germline lookup yields CDR1 SGHAT and CDR2 FQNNGV. V shed 5 bases and J shed 2 bases, with 9 bases lying between them. In DNA form, the CDR3 reads TGTGCCAGCAGCCCGGGGGTTAACACCGGGGAGCTGTTTTTT. Amino acid sequence: CASSPGVNTGELFF. The complete variable domain, with remaining parts taken from reference TRBV11-2 and TRBJ2-2, reads EAGVAQSPRYKIIEKRQSVAFWCNPISGHATLYWYQQILGQGPKLLIQFQNNGVVDDSQLPKDRFSAERLKGVDSTLKIQPAKLEDSAVYLCASSPGVNTGELFFGEGSRLTVL.

The rearrangement joins TRBV12-3 or TRBV12-4 to TRBJ1-5, with a tentative D call TRBD1 (6 bases). V was cut by 5 bases and J by 2 bases, with 10 bases left in between. The CDR3 covers 14 residues. The CDR3 coding sequence is TGTGCCAGCAGTCCGAACAGGGGCAATCAGCCCCAGCATTTT. This translates into CASSPNRGNQPQHF.

This clonotype was counted a single time. The V gene is TRBV7-2, the J gene TRBJ1-6; 10 nucleotides line up with TRBD1. V trimming: 4 bases; J trimming: 10 bases; junction bases outside the gene matches: 7. Germline loops: CDR1 SGHTA, CDR2 FQGNSA. This CDR3 has 15 residues. CDR3 sequence: CASSWAGTGDSPLHF. The CDR3, as DNA: TGTGCCAGCAGCTGGGCCGGGACAGGGGACTCACCCCTCCACTTT.

CDR3 sequence (DNA): TGTGCCAGCTCACTAACGACAGGGGGTGGCTACAATGAGCAGTTCTTC. Its translation is CASSLTTGGGYNEQFF. The chain carries TRBV18 and TRBJ2-1, with 9 positions matching TRBD1. V lost 4 bases and J lost 3; bases outside the gene matches: 7. There are 16 residues in the CDR3. Germline CDR1 and CDR2: KGHSH and LQKENI.

The chain combines TRBV2 with TRBJ1-2; the D gene is possibly TRBD1 (5 bases). This CDR3 is built from 12 residues. Germline V gives CDR1 SNHLY, CDR2 FYNNEI. Trimming removed 3 bases at V and 11 bases at J, with 13 bases between. DNA of the CDR3: TGTGCCAGCAGTGACACAGAGACAGCATACACCTTC. It specifies CASSDTETAYTF.

The J gene is TRBJ2-7, the V gene TRBV28; D is perhaps TRBD1 (5 bases). The CDR3 spans 12 residues. The germline V gene encodes CDR1 MDHEN and CDR2 SYDVKM. The V end lost 8 bases, the J end lost 2 bases, and 10 bases lay between the germline ends. CDR3 amino acids: CASRQLPYEQYF. DNA for the CDR3: TGTGCCAGCCGACAGCTGCCCTACGAGCAGTACTTC.

The V and J genes are TRBV6-2 or TRBV6-3 and TRBJ1-2; 7 bases are a match to TRBD1. Germline CDR1 reads MNHEY; CDR2 reads SVGEGT. The CDR3 runs to 18 residues. V lost 3 bases to trimming and J lost 4 bases; unmatched junction nucleotides: 17. The CDR3, as DNA: TGTGCCAGCAGTTATCCATACCGGACAGGCTGGTCTCTCTATGGCTACACCTTC. Translation gives CASSYPYRTGWSLYGYTF.

This sequence joins TRBV7-9 and TRBJ2-1, with 9 bases aligning to TRBD1. This CDR3 contains 17 residues. Trimming removed 4 bases from V and 0 bases from J; junction bases left unmatched: 7. Germline V gene sequence: CDR1 SEHNR, CDR2 FQNEAQ (reference sequence). CDR3 nucleotides: TGTGCCAGCAGCTCACAGGGGGCCTTCAGCTCCTACAATGAGCAGTTCTTC. Its protein product is CASSSQGAFSSYNEQFF.

This clonotype was detected only once. V is TRBV6-1 and J is TRBJ2-1; 11 nucleotides align to TRBD2. This CDR3 is 15 amino acids long. V trimming: 4 bases; J trimming: 10 bases; junction bases outside the gene matches: 9. Germline CDR1 reads MNHNS; CDR2 reads SASEGT. The CDR3 DNA reads TGTGCCAGCAGTGGAGAGACTAGCGGGGTAGAAGAGCAGTTCTTC. This sequence encodes CASSGETSGVEEQFF.

The CDR3 DNA follows: TGCGCCAGCAGCTTGATGGGACCGAGAAGCAATTCACCCCTCCACTTT. Protein sequence: CASSLMGPRSNSPLHF. V gene TRBV5-1 combines with J gene TRBJ1-6; maybe TRBD1 (5 bases). V gave up 1 base and J gave up 7 bases, with 15 bases separating them. Germline lookup yields CDR1 SGHRS and CDR2 YFSETQ. This CDR3 has 16 residues.

This rearrangement joins TRBV6-2 or TRBV6-3 to TRBJ1-2, with 7 bases identical to TRBD1. In germline, CDR1 is MNHEY, CDR2 SVGEGT. Losses at the gene ends were 6 bases for V and 8 bases for J; bases not matched to a gene: 12. The CDR3 totals 14 residues. Here the CDR3 DNA reads TGTGCCAGCAGAGAACCGACAGGGAGAGGCGGCTACACCTTC. It is translated as CASREPTGRGGYTF.

V usage is TRBV5-1 and J usage is TRBJ1-5, with 10 nucleotides matching TRBD1. CDR3 length: 16 amino acids. From germline, CDR1 is SGHRS and CDR2 YFSETQ. J gave up 0 bases and V 4 bases, and 4 bases lay outside the gene matches. For the CDR3, the DNA is TGCGCCAGCAGCCCAGGGACAGGGGATAGCAATCAGCCCCAGCATTTT. Its translation is CASSPGTGDSNQPQHF.

This clonotype was picked up a small number of times. The chain employs TRBV7-2 and TRBJ2-7; TRBD1 agrees at 9 bases. Per the germline V gene, CDR1 is SGHTA and CDR2 is FQGNSA. J lost 4 bases, V lost 7 bases, and 11 bases had no gene match. The CDR3 covers 15 residues. CDR3 DNA: TGTGCCAGCACCCGCGGGGGACAGGGTAGTTACGAGCAGTACTTC. Translating gives CASTRGGQGSYEQYF.

In this sample, this clonotype turned up a few times. The chain employs TRBV18 and TRBJ2-7; 8 nucleotides agree with TRBD1. The trim removed 6 bases at V and 6 bases at J, leaving 10 bases unmatched. CDR1 KGHSH and CDR2 LQKENI come from the germline V gene. The CDR3 length is 14 residues. The CDR3 is CASSSDRGNVEQYF. CDR3 DNA sequence: TGTGCCAGCTCGTCAGACAGGGGTAACGTCGAGCAGTACTTC.

This sequence joins TRBV20-1 and TRBJ1-1, with D perhaps matching TRBD1 (5 bases). Between the trimmed V and J ends, which lost 8 bases and 5 bases, there was a span of 15 bases. Germline lookup yields CDR1 DFQATT and CDR2 SNEGSKA (reference sequence). The CDR3 runs 12 residues. The CDR3 is CSPQGWGTEAFF. The CDR3 DNA reads as TGCAGTCCCCAGGGCTGGGGGACTGAAGCTTTCTTT.

This chain links TRBV30 with TRBJ1-5, with unresolved D. This CDR3 is built from 15 residues. Germline CDR1 is GTSNPN and CDR2 is SVGIG (reference sequence). Trimming took 1 base from V and 3 from J, leaving 13 bases between them. The CDR3 protein is CAWSGPRPINQPQHF. The DNA for the CDR3 is TGTGCCTGGAGTGGCCCCCGGCCGATCAATCAGCCCCAGCATTTT.

This chain connects TRBV19 to TRBJ2-1; no clear D. Trimming pared 1 base from V and 11 bases from J, leaving 12 bases between. CDR1 and CDR2 from the germline V gene are LNHDA and SQIVND (reference sequence). This CDR3 has 13 amino acids. The CDR3 region has the DNA TGTGCCAGTAGTATAGGTAGGGAATCCCAGCAGTTCTTC. This encodes CASSIGRESQQFF.

The J gene is TRBJ2-4, the V gene TRBV11-2; 11 nucleotides match TRBD1. Germline V gene lookup returns CDR1 SGHAT and CDR2 FQNNGV. The CDR3 runs to 15 residues. Trimming at V came to 4 bases and at J to 7 bases, leaving 6 bases not matched to a gene. CDR3 nucleotides: TGTGCCAGCAGCTGGACAGGGGGCAGGGGGAACATTCAGTACTTC. This encodes CASSWTGGRGNIQYF.

The V and J genes are TRBV11-3 and TRBJ2-5, with a weak D call TRBD1 (6 bases). Germline V CDR1 and CDR2: SGHNT, YENEEA. This CDR3 contains 16 residues. V lost 0 bases to trimming and J lost 0 bases, with 11 bases between them. The CDR3 loop reads CASSLDPYRDQETQYF. CDR3 nucleotide sequence: TGTGCCAGCAGCTTAGACCCCTACAGGGACCAAGAGACCCAGTACTTC.

The chain couples TRBV7-6 to TRBJ1-1; no definite D call. Trimming shortened V by 5 bases and J by 2 bases, and 9 bases separated the two germline ends. In germline, CDR1 is SGHVS, CDR2 FNYEAQ. The CDR3 totals 13 residues. The CDR3: CASSRSGNTEAFF. CDR3 nucleotide sequence: TGTGCCAGCAGCCGATCAGGAAACACTGAAGCTTTCTTT.

The gene calls are TRBV2 and TRBJ2-1, with TRBD2 matching 10 bases. The CDR3 runs 15 residues. J lost 1 base, V lost 11 bases, and 8 bases had no gene match. Germline V gene data show CDR1 as SNHLY and CDR2 as FYNNEI. This CDR3 reads CAGGLAGVSYNEQFF. CDR3 bases: TGTGCCGGGGGCCTAGCGGGGGTATCCTACAATGAGCAGTTCTTC.

This clonotype has just a few counts. The V and J genes are TRBV25-1 and TRBJ2-7, with D unresolved. Germline V gene sequence: CDR1 MGHDK, CDR2 SYGVNS. V lost 1 base, J lost 3 bases, and 7 bases lay in between. The CDR3 runs to 13 residues. CDR3 sequence: CASSEFDGYEQYF. CDR3 DNA: TGTGCCAGCAGTGAATTTGACGGCTACGAGCAGTACTTC.